The 17 T cell receptor beta chains below come from one sample, sequenced in a study of OX40 agonist ivuxolimab in advanced cancers. Some clones are missing from TCRdb's copy, which holds only in-frame ones; the method was immunoSEQ multiplex PCR. The top ten hold roughly 2.5% of the sample, which has tens of thousands of clones, roughly 87% seen once. Sequencing was performed on CD4+ or CD8+ T cells sorted from blood, taken in a trial of the OX40 agonist ivuxolimab. These receptors originate from an adult with an advanced solid tumor such as melanoma, head and neck, liver or kidney cancer.

The chain has TRBV28 and TRBJ2-1; no reliable D call. The CDR3 covers 15 residues. CDR1 and CDR2 (germline): MDHEN, SYDVKM. V was shortened by 5 bases and J by 7 bases, with 18 bases between the two germline ends. This CDR3 is CASSVQTVVSNEQFF. For the CDR3, the DNA is TGTGCCAGCAGTGTCCAAACAGTAGTTAGTAATGAGCAGTTCTTC.

V and J are TRBV6-1 and TRBJ2-4, with 7 bases that match TRBD2. Germline loops: CDR1 MNHNS, CDR2 SASEGT. CDR3 size: 15 residues. V shed 0 bases and J 9 bases; nucleotides not matched to a gene: 8. The CDR3 spells CASSEATSAWAIQYF. The CDR3 DNA follows: TGTGCCAGCAGTGAAGCAACTAGCGCTTGGGCCATTCAGTACTTC.

This sequence joins TRBV4-1 and TRBJ1-2; the D is unclear. This CDR3 has 16 residues. Germline V gene lookup returns CDR1 MGHRA and CDR2 YSYEKL. Trimming pared 3 bases from V and 2 bases from J, leaving 16 bases between. This CDR3 reads CASSHASSEGNYGYTF. For the CDR3, the DNA is TGCGCCAGCAGCCACGCCTCCAGTGAGGGCAACTATGGCTACACCTTC.

The chain is built from TRBV30 and TRBJ2-1; D may be TRBD1 or TRBD2 (6 bases each). The CDR3 is 12 residues long. V lost 1 base, J lost 8 bases, and 9 bases lay in between. Germline V CDR1 and CDR2: GTSNPN, SVGIG (reference sequence). For the CDR3, the DNA is TGTGCCTGGAGTGGAGGGGGGCATGAGCAGTTCTTC. Amino acid sequence: CAWSGGGHEQFF. Complete variable domain (other parts from reference TRBV30 and TRBJ2-1): SQTIHQWPATLVQPVGSPLSLECTVEGTSNPNLYWYRQAAGRGLQLLFYSVGIGQISSEVPQNLSASRPQDRQFILSSKKLLLSDSGFYLCAWSGGGHEQFFGPGTRLTVL.

This chain links TRBV18 with TRBJ2-7; 8 nucleotides align to TRBD2. The better agreement between TRBJ2-1 and the DNA end casts doubt on the J call. This CDR3 region has 15 residues. Germline lookup yields CDR1 KGHSH and CDR2 LQKENI. The CDR3 sequence: CASSPIGTSKNEQFF. The CDR3, as DNA: TGTGCCAGCTCACCTATCGGGACTAGTAAGAATGAGCAGTTCTTC.

The chain combines TRBV5-4 with TRBJ2-1; D gene uncertain. Per the germline V gene, CDR1 is SGHNT and CDR2 is YYREEE (reference sequence). Trimming took off 4 bases at V and 6 bases at J, with 14 bases between the two ends. The CDR3 consists of 14 residues. The DNA for the CDR3 is TGTGCCAGCAGCCTGGCGGCCGGTGTCAATGAGCAGTTCTTC. The encoded protein is CASSLAAGVNEQFF.

The J gene is TRBJ1-1, the V gene TRBV6-1, with D unclear. CDR3 length: 12 amino acids. Deletions cut 1 base from V and 4 bases from J, with 4 bases between. Germline lookup yields CDR1 MNHNS and CDR2 SASEGT. CDR3 sequence (DNA): TGTGCCAGCAGTGAAGGGGGCACTGAAGCTTTCTTT. It translates to CASSEGGTEAFF.

The V and J genes are TRBV7-9 and TRBJ2-1; TRBD2 matches 9 bases. Germline values: CDR1 SEHNR, CDR2 FQNEAQ (reference sequence). The CDR3 covers 15 residues. V lost 3 bases to trimming and J lost 6 bases; unmatched junction nucleotides: 6. The DNA for the CDR3 is TGTGCCAGCAGCTTCGGCGGGAGGGTCTTCAATGAGCAGTTCTTC. Protein sequence: CASSFGGRVFNEQFF. The full variable domain, its missing parts supplied by reference TRBV7-9 and TRBJ2-1, is DTGVSQNPRHKITKRGQNVTFRCDPISEHNRLYWYRQTLGQGPEFLTYFQNEAQLEKSRLLSDRFSAERPKGSFSTLEIQRTEQGDSAMYLCASSFGGRVFNEQFFGPGTRLTVL.

This clone was counted once. The V and J genes are TRBV11-2 and TRBJ2-5, with TRBD1 matching 9 bases. V dropped 0 bases and J dropped 4; count of bases not matched to a gene: 3. There are 15 residues in the CDR3. CDR1 is SGHAT, CDR2 FQNNGV, per germline. This chain's CDR3 is CASSLDLTGGETQYF. The CDR3 DNA sequence: TGTGCCAGCAGCTTAGACCTGACAGGGGGAGAGACCCAGTACTTC.

The chain links TRBV7-9 to TRBJ2-1, with TRBD2 identical over 9 bases. The CDR3 sequence is 15 residues long. V was clipped by 4 bases and J by 5 bases; unmatched bases: 6. Looked up from germline, CDR1 is SEHNR and CDR2 is FQNEAQ (reference sequence). This CDR3 reads CASSSGTSNHNEQFF. DNA for the CDR3: TGTGCCAGCAGCTCCGGGACTAGCAACCACAATGAGCAGTTCTTC.

The V gene is TRBV7-2, the J gene TRBJ2-1, with D perhaps assigned TRBD1 or TRBD2 (6 bases each). CDR3 length: 15 residues. Germline assignment: CDR1 SGHTA and CDR2 FQGNSA. Trimming cost V 1 base and J 10 bases, with 17 bases left between them. The CDR3 protein is CASSLVGTGGEEQFF. CDR3 DNA: TGTGCCAGCAGCTTAGTCGGGACTGGGGGCGAGGAGCAGTTCTTC.

The rearrangement uses TRBV11-3 and TRBJ1-2; weak D call: TRBD1 (5 bases). This CDR3 has 15 residues. The V gene's germline CDR1 is SGHNT and CDR2 YENEEA. Trimming left V 5 bases short and J 4 bases short, with 17 bases between. The CDR3 spells CASSDSLGKTYGYTF. Here the CDR3 DNA reads TGTGCCAGCAGCGACAGTCTCGGAAAGACCTATGGCTACACCTTC.

This chain links TRBV28 with TRBJ1-2; maybe TRBD1 (6 bases). The ends were cut back, 7 bases at V and 4 bases at J, with 19 bases in the middle. Germline values: CDR1 MDHEN, CDR2 SYDVKM. CDR3 length equals 15 residues. The CDR3 here is CASTKLQGPVYGYTF. CDR3 coding DNA: TGTGCCAGCACTAAATTACAGGGTCCCGTCTATGGCTACACCTTC.

The chain is built from TRBV11-3 and TRBJ1-1; unclear D gene. CDR1 is SGHNT and CDR2 is YENEEA in the germline V gene. This CDR3 is 12 amino acids long. The V gene lost 1 base and the J gene lost 8 bases, with 8 bases spanning the gap. The DNA for the CDR3 is TGTGCCAGCAGCTTAGCCGGTCCGGAAGCTTTCTTT. This encodes CASSLAGPEAFF.

This chain connects TRBV6-1 to TRBJ1-3, with unresolved D. V was shortened by 4 bases and J by 0 bases, with 10 bases between the two germline ends. CDR1 MNHNS and CDR2 SASEGT come from the germline V gene. This CDR3 comprises 15 residues. The CDR3 region has the DNA TGTGCCAGCAGTGGATACACGAGCTCTGGAAACACCATATATTTT. This gives the protein CASSGYTSSGNTIYF.

The chain has TRBV4-1 and TRBJ2-6; unclear D gene. Between the trimmed V and J ends, which lost 1 base and 2 bases, there was a span of 6 bases. The CDR3 length is 15 residues. Germline lookup yields CDR1 MGHRA and CDR2 YSYEKL. CDR3 protein: CASSQGAAGANVLTF. CDR3 DNA: TGCGCCAGCAGCCAAGGTGCGGCTGGGGCCAACGTCCTGACTTTC.

The chain has TRBV28 and TRBJ2-5; 11 bases align to TRBD2. Germline lookup yields CDR1 MDHEN and CDR2 SYDVKM. J gave up 4 bases and V 7 bases, and 14 bases lay outside the gene matches. This CDR3 contains 17 residues. CDR3: CASNPPAGLAGGETQYF. The CDR3 region has the DNA TGTGCCAGCAATCCCCCCGCTGGTCTAGCGGGAGGAGAGACCCAGTACTTC.